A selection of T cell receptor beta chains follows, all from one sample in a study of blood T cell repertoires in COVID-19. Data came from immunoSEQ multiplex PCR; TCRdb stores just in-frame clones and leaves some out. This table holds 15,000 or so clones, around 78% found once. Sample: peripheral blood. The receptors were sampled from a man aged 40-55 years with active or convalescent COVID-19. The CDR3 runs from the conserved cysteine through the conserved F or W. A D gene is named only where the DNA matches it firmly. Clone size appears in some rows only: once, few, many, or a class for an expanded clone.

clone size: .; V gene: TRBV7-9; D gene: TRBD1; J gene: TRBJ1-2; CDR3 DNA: TGTGCCAGCAGCTTAACAGGGGGTAATGGTGGCTACACCTTC; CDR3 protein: CASSLTGGNGGYTF
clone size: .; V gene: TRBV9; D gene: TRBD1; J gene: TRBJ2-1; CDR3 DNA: TGTGCCAGCAGCGGTCGGGATGACAGGGACCGCAATGAGCAGTTCTTC; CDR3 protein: CASSGRDDRDRNEQFF
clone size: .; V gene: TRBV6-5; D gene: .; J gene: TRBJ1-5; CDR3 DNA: TGTGCCAGCGCGTGGAGCAGAAATCAGCCCCAGCATTTT; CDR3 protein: CASAWSRNQPQHF
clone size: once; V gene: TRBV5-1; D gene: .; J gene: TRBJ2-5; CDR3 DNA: TGCGCCAGCAGCGGCCAGGGGCTAGAGACCCAGTACTTC; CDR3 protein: CASSGQGLETQYF
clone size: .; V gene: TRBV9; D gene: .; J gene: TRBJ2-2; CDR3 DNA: TGTGCCAGCAGCCCCATCGACAGGCCGAACACCGGGGAGCTGTTTTTT; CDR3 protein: CASSPIDRPNTGELFF
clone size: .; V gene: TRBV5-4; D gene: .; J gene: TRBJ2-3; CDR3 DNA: TGTGCCAGCAGCTTGGGCCTAGACCCAGATACGCAGTATTTT; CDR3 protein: CASSLGLDPDTQYF
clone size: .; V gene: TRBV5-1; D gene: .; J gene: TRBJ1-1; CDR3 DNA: TGCGCCAGCAGCTTGGGTTGCGGGGGGCGCGGGGGCACTGAAGCTTTCTTT; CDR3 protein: CASSLGCGGRGGTEAFF
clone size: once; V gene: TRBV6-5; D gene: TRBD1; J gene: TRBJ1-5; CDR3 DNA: TGTGCCAGCAGTTCCCACAGGGGCCAGCCCCAGCATTTT; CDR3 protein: CASSSHRGQPQHF
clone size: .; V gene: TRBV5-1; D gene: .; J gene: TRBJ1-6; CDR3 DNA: TGCGCCAGCAGCTTGCGCCCAGGGGATAGTAATTCACCCCTCCACTTT; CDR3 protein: CASSLRPGDSNSPLHF
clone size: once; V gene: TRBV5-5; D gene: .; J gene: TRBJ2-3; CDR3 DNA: TGTGCCAGCAGCTTGGAGGGGGCCCCGGGGGCAGATACGCAGTATTTT; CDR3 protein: CASSLEGAPGADTQYF
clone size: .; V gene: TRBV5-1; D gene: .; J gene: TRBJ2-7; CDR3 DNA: TGCGCCAGCAGCGTTGGGCAGGGAGGATACGAGCAGTACTTC; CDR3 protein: CASSVGQGGYEQYF
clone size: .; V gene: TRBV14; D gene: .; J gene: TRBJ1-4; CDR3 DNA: TGTGCCAGCAGCCCCACCCTTCGGGGGGCGAAAAAACTGTTTTTT; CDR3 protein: CASSPTLRGAKKLFF
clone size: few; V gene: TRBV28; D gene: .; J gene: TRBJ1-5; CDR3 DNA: TGTGCCAGCAATAGTGGGTCAGGACCCCAGCATTTT; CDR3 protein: CASNSGSGPQHF
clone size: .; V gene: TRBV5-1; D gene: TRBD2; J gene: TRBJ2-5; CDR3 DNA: TGCGCCAGCAGCCCTCCCCTAGCGGGGGGACAAGAGACCCAGTACTTC; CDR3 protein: CASSPPLAGGQETQYF
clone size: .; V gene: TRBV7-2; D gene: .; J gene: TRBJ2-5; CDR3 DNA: TGTGCCAGCAGCTTAGACTACCCAGAGACCCAGTACTTC; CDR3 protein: CASSLDYPETQYF
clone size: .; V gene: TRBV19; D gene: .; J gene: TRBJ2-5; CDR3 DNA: TGTGCCAGTAGTATAGACACAGGATTCCAAGAGACCCAGTACTTC; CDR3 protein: CASSIDTGFQETQYF
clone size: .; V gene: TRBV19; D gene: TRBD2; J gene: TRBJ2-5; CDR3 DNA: TGTGCCAGTAGTATGCGGGCGGGGGGGCTGGAGACCCAGTACTTC; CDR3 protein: CASSMRAGGLETQYF
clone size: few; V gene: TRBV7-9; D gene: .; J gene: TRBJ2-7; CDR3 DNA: TGTGCCAGCAGCTCTCAGGCTTGGCAGTACTTC; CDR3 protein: CASSSQAWQYF
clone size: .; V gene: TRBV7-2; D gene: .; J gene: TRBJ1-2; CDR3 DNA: TGTGCCAGCAGCTTAGAAGGCTGGGAGCGTAACTATGGCTACACCTTC; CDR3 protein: CASSLEGWERNYGYTF
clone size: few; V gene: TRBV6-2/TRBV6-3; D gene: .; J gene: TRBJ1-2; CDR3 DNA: TGTGCCAGCAGTTACACGGGTTCATATGGCTACACCTTC; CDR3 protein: CASSYTGSYGYTF
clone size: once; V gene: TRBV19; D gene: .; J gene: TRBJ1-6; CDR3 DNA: TGTGCCAGCTCTCTGGGACTCGCCGATTCACCCCTCCACTTT; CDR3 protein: CASSLGLADSPLHF
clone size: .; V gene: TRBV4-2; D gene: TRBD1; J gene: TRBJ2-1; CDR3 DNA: TGTGCCAGCAGCCAAGCCTCGGGACAGGACTACAATGAGCAGTTCTTC; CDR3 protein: CASSQASGQDYNEQFF
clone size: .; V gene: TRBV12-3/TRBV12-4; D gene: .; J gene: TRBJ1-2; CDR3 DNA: TGTGCCAGCAGTTTACATAACTATGGCTACACCTTC; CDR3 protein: CASSLHNYGYTF
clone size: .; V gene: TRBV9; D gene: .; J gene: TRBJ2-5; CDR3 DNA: TGTGCCAGCAGCGCCCAGGAGGGCGGCGAGACCCAGTACTTC; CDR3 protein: CASSAQEGGETQYF